The entry that follows covers one TCR beta chain sequence. Its specificity is not known. This specimen comes from a study of cytomegalovirus exposure and HLA in healthy donors. Germline-derived CDR1 and CDR2 are SGHTA and FQGNSA. CDR3 size: 16 residues. V shed 1 base and J shed 3 bases, with 13 bases lying between them. Notes on the study in general: HLA-A and HLA-B allele assignments for most subjects were reportedly predicted accurately using TCR beta sequences.

Researchers ran the PCR with 60 Vbeta and 13 Jbeta primers. The protocol was immunoSEQ multiplex PCR, while the TCRdb copy is restricted to in-frame clones and leaves out a portion. Of approximately 130,000 clones in the sample, 81% were seen once. This receptor was identified in a woman in her thirties or forties in good health and CMV-seronegative. This chain joins TRBV7-2 and TRBJ1-3; a possible D gene is TRBD1 (5 bases). Sequenced: PBMCs. The CDR3 coding sequence is TGTGCCAGCAGCTTAGAGTTTGGGGGGTTTGGAAACACCATATATTTT. Protein product: CASSLEFGGFGNTIYF.